This T cell receptor (beta chain) came from a study of human T cells and chemical hapten exposure. V shed 0 bases and J shed 5 bases, with 10 bases lying between them. The CDR3 sequence is 13 residues long. CDR1 is SQVTM and CDR2 is ANQGSEA in the germline V gene. At least ten counts were recorded for this clonotype. TCRdb re-called the 5' RACE reads through MiXCR, storing one row per CDR3 protein. This sample has around 140,000 distinct CDR3 sequences; roughly 4% occur once, and the top ten carry under 1.5%. It was unfractionated whole blood from which total RNA was extracted. The V and J genes are TRBV29-1 and TRBJ1-2; D call uncertain. The receptor was isolated from a female donor in good health. CDR3 coding DNA: TGCAGCGTTGAAGAAGGCCCAGAGTATGGCTACACCTTC. Its translation: CSVEEGPEYGYTF.